This TCR beta chain was profiled in a study of T cell repertoires in cytomegalovirus infection. TCRdb itself ran the reads through MiXCR, one entry per CDR3 protein. Among approximately 300,000 distinct CDR3 sequences listed, 29% were seen once. This clonotype came up a few times. Its specificity is not known. Germline lookup yields CDR1 MGHRA and CDR2 YSYEKL. The CDR3 covers 15 residues. V shed 6 bases and J shed 0 bases, with 12 bases lying between them. The receptor was derived from a human donor in good health (CMV status not recorded). Some clones in this sample may be carry-over from other donors' samples. The specimen was cultured PBMCs, collected from culture after CMV antigen stimulation. V and J are TRBV4-1 and TRBJ2-1; D call uncertain. The CDR3 region is CASRQTRSSYNEQFF. In DNA form, the CDR3 reads TGCGCCAGCAGACAGACAAGGAGCTCCTACAATGAGCAGTTCTTC.